This TCR beta chain was recovered during a study of OX40 agonist ivuxolimab in advanced cancers. Study-wide points: There were also nonresponders showing low normalized T-cell clonal expansion. Relative to CD4+, CD8+ T cells held more expanded clones on average. Both blood CD4+ and CD8+ T cells showed clonal growth by week 6 at 0.1 to 3.0 mg/kg.

The method was immunoSEQ multiplex PCR; TCRdb's version includes in-frame clones alone and lacks a portion of them. The profile shows around 35,000 clones, around 80% of them singletons. This CDR3 comprises 12 residues. Trimming shortened V by 4 bases and J by 4 bases, and 10 bases separated the two germline ends. Germline V gene sequence: CDR1 SQVTM, CDR2 ANQGSEA. In the case of this clone: The antigen is undetermined.

The receptor was derived from an adult with an advanced solid tumor such as melanoma, head and neck, liver or kidney cancer. The chain is built from TRBV29-1 and TRBJ1-2, with a possible D match to TRBD1 (5 bases). The sequencing used CD4+ or CD8+ T cells sorted from blood, collected in a trial of the OX40 agonist ivuxolimab. CDR3 amino acids: CSVGDSTYGYTF. The CDR3, as DNA: TGCAGCGTTGGCGACAGCACCTATGGCTACACCTTC.